This TCR beta chain came from a study of cytomegalovirus exposure and HLA in healthy donors. Study results and caveats: Altogether, more than 150 TCR beta chains were recorded as cytomegalovirus-associated. In an earlier analysis, in 587 donors, most V segments appeared productive either ~87% or ~30% of the time.

PCR employed 60 Vbeta and 13 Jbeta primers. The method was immunoSEQ multiplex PCR; TCRdb's version includes in-frame clones alone and lacks a portion of them. The table records 140,000 to 150,000 clones, nearly 90% of them present only once. V lost 5 bases and J 4 bases, leaving 22 bases between the germline ends. The CDR3 consists of 17 residues. Per the germline V gene, CDR1 is SGHRS and CDR2 is YFSETQ. Concerning this clone itself: Its antigen is as yet unknown.

Healthy bone marrow donors supplied every sample. The source material was PBMCs. This chain joins TRBV5-1 and TRBJ2-1, with D tentatively TRBD2 (7 bases). The TCR comes from a middle-aged woman in good health and CMV-seronegative. The CDR3 region is CASRVPYRGGAYNEQFF. The CDR3 DNA follows: TGCGCCAGCAGGGTTCCGTATAGGGGGGGGGCTTACAATGAGCAGTTCTTC.